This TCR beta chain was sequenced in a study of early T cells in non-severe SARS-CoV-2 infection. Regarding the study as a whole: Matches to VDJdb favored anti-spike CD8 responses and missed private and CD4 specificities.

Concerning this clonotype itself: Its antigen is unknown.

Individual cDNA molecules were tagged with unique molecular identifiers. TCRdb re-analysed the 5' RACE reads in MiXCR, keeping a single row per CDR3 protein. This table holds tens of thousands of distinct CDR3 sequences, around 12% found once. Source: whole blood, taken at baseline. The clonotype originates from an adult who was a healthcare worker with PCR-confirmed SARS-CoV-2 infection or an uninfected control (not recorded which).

The CDR3 loop reads CASSPRTGSSYNEQFF. For the CDR3, the DNA is TGTGCCAGCAGTCCACGGACAGGGAGCTCCTACAATGAGCAGTTCTTC. The chain couples TRBV12-3 or TRBV12-4 to TRBJ2-1; 8 bases are shared with TRBD1. CDR3 length: 16 amino acids. V lost 5 bases and J lost 0; bases outside the gene matches: 6.